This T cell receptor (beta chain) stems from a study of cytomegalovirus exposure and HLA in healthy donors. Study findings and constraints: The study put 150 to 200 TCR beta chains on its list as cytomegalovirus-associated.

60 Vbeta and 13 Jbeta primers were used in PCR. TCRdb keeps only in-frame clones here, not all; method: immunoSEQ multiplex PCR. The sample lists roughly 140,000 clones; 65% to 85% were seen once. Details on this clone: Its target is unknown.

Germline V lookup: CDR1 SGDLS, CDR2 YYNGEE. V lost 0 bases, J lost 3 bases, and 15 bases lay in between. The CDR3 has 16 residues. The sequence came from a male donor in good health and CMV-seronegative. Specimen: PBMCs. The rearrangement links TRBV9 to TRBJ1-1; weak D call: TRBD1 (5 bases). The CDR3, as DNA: TGTGCCAGCAGCGTAGACGTGGGGCAGGCGGACACTGAAGCTTTCTTT. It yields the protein CASSVDVGQADTEAFF.